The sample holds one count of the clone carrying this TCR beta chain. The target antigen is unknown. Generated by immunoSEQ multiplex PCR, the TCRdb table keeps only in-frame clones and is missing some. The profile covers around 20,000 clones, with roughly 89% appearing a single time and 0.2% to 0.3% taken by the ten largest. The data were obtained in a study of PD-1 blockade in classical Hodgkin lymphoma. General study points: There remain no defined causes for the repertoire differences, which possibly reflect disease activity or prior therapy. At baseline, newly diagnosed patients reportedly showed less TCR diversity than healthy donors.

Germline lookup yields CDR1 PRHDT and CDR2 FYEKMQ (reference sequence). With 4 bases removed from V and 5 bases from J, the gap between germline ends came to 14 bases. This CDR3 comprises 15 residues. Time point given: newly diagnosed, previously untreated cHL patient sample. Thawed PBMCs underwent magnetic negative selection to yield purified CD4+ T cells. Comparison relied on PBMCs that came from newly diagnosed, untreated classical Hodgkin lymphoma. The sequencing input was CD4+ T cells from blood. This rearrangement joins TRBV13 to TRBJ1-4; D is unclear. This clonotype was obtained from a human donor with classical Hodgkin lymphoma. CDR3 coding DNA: TGTGCCAGCAGCTCCGGACGGTCGGGGAATGAAAAACTGTTTTTT. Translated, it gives CASSSGRSGNEKLFF.